One and the same sample provided the 22 T cell receptor beta chains below, sequenced in a study of CD8 T cells in Susac syndrome. Reverse transcription of 0.5 to 1 ug RNA was performed with random hexamers. Using its own MiXCR run on the immunoSEQ multiplex PCR reads, TCRdb lists one record per CDR3 protein. The sample lists 95,000 to 150,000 distinct CDR3 sequences; around 94% were seen once. The sequenced sample was CD4+ T cells from PBMCs. These receptors were taken from a human donor in good health.

The rearrangement uses TRBV29-1 and TRBJ1-1; maybe TRBD1 (5 bases). The CDR3 loop spans 13 amino acids. V was cut by 7 bases and J by 1 base, with 13 bases left in between. Per the germline V gene, CDR1 is SQVTM and CDR2 is ANQGSEA. The DNA of the CDR3 is TGCAGCGCATCGATTGACAGGAACACTGAAGCTTTCTTT. It translates to CSASIDRNTEAFF. The entire variable domain, with the rest obtained from reference TRBV29-1 and TRBJ1-1, is as follows: SAVISQKPSRDICQRGTSLTIQCQVDSQVTMMFWYRQQPGQSLTLIATANQGSEATYESGFVIDKFPISRPNLTFSTLTVSNMSPEDSSIYLCSASIDRNTEAFFGQGTRLTVV.

This clonotype has just one count. This chain links TRBV30 with TRBJ2-1; maybe TRBD2 (6 bases). Germline CDR1 reads GTSNPN; CDR2 reads SVGIG (reference sequence). Trimming shortened V by 3 bases and J by 9 bases, and 15 bases separated the two germline ends. The length of the CDR3 is 13 residues. The CDR3 here is CAWRRLVSGEQFF. DNA of the CDR3: TGTGCCTGGAGACGACTAGTGAGCGGTGAGCAGTTCTTC.

The rearrangement links TRBV19 to TRBJ2-3, with a weak D call TRBD1 (5 bases). Trimming shortened V by 6 bases and J by 4 bases, and 14 bases separated the two germline ends. There are 14 residues in the CDR3. Germline CDR1 LNHDA, CDR2 SQIVND (reference sequence). This CDR3 reads CASSREHLADTQYF. The CDR3 DNA follows: TGTGCCAGTAGCAGGGAACACCTCGCAGATACGCAGTATTTT.

The gene calls are TRBV9 and TRBJ2-7; no clear D gene. Germline CDR1 SGDLS, CDR2 YYNGEE. V was pared by 0 bases and J by 2 bases, with 9 bases between. The CDR3 sequence is 14 residues long. CDR3 nucleotide sequence: TGTGCCAGCAGCGTAGTGTCAGGAACCTACGAGCAGTACTTC. Translation: CASSVVSGTYEQYF.

The V gene is TRBV15, the J gene TRBJ2-1; possibly TRBD2 for D (6 bases). The CDR3 runs to 17 residues. Germline loops: CDR1 LNHNV, CDR2 YYDKDF (reference sequence). V was pared by 1 base and J by 4 bases, with 17 bases between. The chain's CDR3 is CATSRVRRGIQYNEQFF. For the CDR3, the DNA is TGTGCCACCAGCAGAGTTCGGCGCGGGATTCAGTACAATGAGCAGTTCTTC.

The CDR3 region has the DNA TGTGCCAGTAGTTCAAAATCTCTATTCACTGAAGCTTTCTTT. Translated: CASSSKSLFTEAFF. The chain is built from TRBV19 and TRBJ1-1; D is ambiguous. CDR1 LNHDA and CDR2 SQIVND come from the germline V gene (reference sequence). Trimming removed 5 bases at V and 4 bases at J, with 14 bases between. The CDR3 covers 14 residues.

The rearrangement uses TRBV4-3 and TRBJ2-1; the D gene is possibly TRBD2 (5 bases). Per germline, CDR1 LGHNA and CDR2 YSLEER. The CDR3 runs to 13 residues. The ends were cut back, 4 bases at V and 3 bases at J, with 7 bases in the middle. CDR3 sequence: CASSPRDYNEQFF. The CDR3 DNA follows: TGCGCCAGCAGCCCCCGGGACTACAATGAGCAGTTCTTC.

V usage is TRBV5-1 and J usage is TRBJ2-2; 12 positions match TRBD2. This CDR3 has 16 residues. In germline, CDR1 is SGHRS, CDR2 YFSETQ. The ends lost 0 bases at V and 7 bases at J; junction bases unmatched: 4. CDR3 in DNA: TGCGCCAGCAGCTTGGGACTAGCGGGAGTCGTCGGGGAGCTGTTTTTT. It specifies CASSLGLAGVVGELFF.

The gene calls are TRBV11-1 and TRBJ2-7; TRBD2 matches 11 bases. Germline assignment: CDR1 SGHAT and CDR2 FQDESV (reference sequence). V lost 5 bases, J lost 3 bases, and 6 bases stayed unmatched. The CDR3 runs to 15 residues. CDR3 DNA sequence: TGTGCCAGCAGCACCGGGACTAGCGGAATCTACGAGCAGTACTTC. It codes for CASSTGTSGIYEQYF.

The chain has TRBV14 and TRBJ2-5; D is ambiguous. CDR1 and CDR2 (germline): SGHDN, FVKESK. V was trimmed by 1 base and J by 5 bases, leaving 17 bases between them. The CDR3 has 16 residues. CDR3 in amino acids: CASSQGAVPPRETQYF. The CDR3 DNA follows: TGTGCCAGCAGCCAAGGCGCGGTTCCTCCCAGGGAGACCCAGTACTTC.

V gene TRBV29-1 combines with J gene TRBJ1-1; D is unresolved. This CDR3 has 13 residues. Germline CDR1 reads SQVTM; CDR2 reads ANQGSEA. V dropped 7 bases and J dropped 0 bases, with 12 bases sitting between them. Written as DNA, the CDR3 is TGCAGCGCCTGTCCGGATTTGAACACTGAAGCTTTCTTT. The encoded protein is CSACPDLNTEAFF.

The chain recombines TRBV4-3 with TRBJ1-4; D is undetermined. CDR1 is LGHNA, CDR2 YSLEER, per germline. Trimming took 1 base from V and 8 from J, leaving 11 bases between them. The CDR3 consists of 14 residues. DNA for the CDR3: TGCGCCAGCAGCCAAGGGACTGCTGGGGAAAAACTGTTTTTT. Protein sequence: CASSQGTAGEKLFF.

The chain has TRBV4-2 and TRBJ2-4; 11 nucleotides align to TRBD2. The CDR3 loop spans 16 amino acids. The germline CDR1 and CDR2 sequences are LGHNA and YNFKEQ. Unmatched junction bases numbered 7, after V lost 4 bases and J lost 5 bases. CDR3 sequence: CASSPPGLAGQNIQYF. CDR3 coding DNA: TGTGCCAGCAGCCCTCCCGGACTAGCGGGTCAAAACATTCAGTACTTC.

This clonotype was found once. The CDR3 reads CASSPSRHTF. In DNA form, the CDR3 reads TGTGCCAGCAGTCCGTCACGCCACACCTTC. The rearrangement uses TRBV12-3 or TRBV12-4 and TRBJ1-2; D not resolved. V shed 5 bases and J shed 12 bases, with 10 bases lying between them. The CDR3 totals 10 residues.

The rearrangement links TRBV6-2 or TRBV6-3 to TRBJ1-1; D ambiguous. V was trimmed by 2 bases and J by 5 bases, leaving 9 bases between them. Looked up from germline, CDR1 is MNHEY and CDR2 is SVGEGT. The CDR3 length is 13 residues. In DNA, the CDR3 is TGTGCCAGCAGTTACGGGGTTCGGACTGAAGCTTTCTTT. This gives the protein CASSYGVRTEAFF.

The chain links TRBV20-1 to TRBJ2-3, with D hard to call. CDR1 DFQATT and CDR2 SNEGSKA come from the germline V gene (reference sequence). There are 13 residues in the CDR3. V lost 3 bases and J 0 bases, leaving 7 bases between the germline ends. The CDR3 region has the DNA TGCAGTGCTAGGATCCGGAGCACAGATACGCAGTATTTT. It encodes CSARIRSTDTQYF.

The V and J genes are TRBV12-3 or TRBV12-4 and TRBJ1-2, with D possibly being TRBD1 (5 bases). The CDR3 runs to 14 residues. Between the trimmed V and J ends, which lost 3 bases and 7 bases, there was a span of 15 bases. The CDR3 DNA reads as TGTGCCAGCAGTTTCCGGGGCCACGCTTCTGGCTACACCTTC. Translated, it gives CASSFRGHASGYTF.

The chain carries TRBV5-1 and TRBJ2-5, with TRBD2 as a possible D gene (5 bases). The CDR3 length is 13 residues. CDR1 is SGHRS and CDR2 is YFSETQ in the germline V gene. V gave up 4 bases and J gave up 3 bases, with 10 bases separating them. The CDR3 DNA follows: TGCGCCAGCAGCCTGGAGGCTGAAGAGACCCAGTACTTC. Residues: CASSLEAEETQYF.

This rearrangement joins TRBV5-1 to TRBJ1-2, with 7 bases identical to TRBD1. Germline lookup yields CDR1 SGHRS and CDR2 YFSETQ. CDR3 length: 14 amino acids. J lost 8 bases, V lost 4 bases, and 11 bases had no gene match. CDR3 loop: CASSLDRVSAGYTF. CDR3 DNA sequence: TGCGCCAGCAGCCTCGACAGGGTATCGGCCGGCTACACCTTC.

The genes are TRBV27 and TRBJ2-3; the D gene is possibly TRBD2 (5 bases). Germline CDR1 reads MNHEY; CDR2 reads SMNVEV (reference sequence). The CDR3 length is 14 residues. The ends were cut back, 3 bases at V and 6 bases at J, with 13 bases in the middle. The CDR3: CASSLDRTRDTQYF. CDR3 DNA: TGTGCCAGCAGTTTGGACCGGACTCGGGATACGCAGTATTTT.

This clonotype was picked up one time. The J gene is TRBJ1-1, the V gene TRBV7-9; D is possibly TRBD1 (5 bases). Looked up from germline, CDR1 is SEHNR and CDR2 is FQNEAQ (reference sequence). V was pared by 0 bases and J by 5 bases, with 13 bases between. This CDR3 comprises 15 residues. CDR3 bases: TGTGCCAGCAGCTTAGCGCAGGGCCGGGAAACTGAAGCTTTCTTT. Translation gives CASSLAQGRETEAFF.

The rearrangement joins TRBV19 to TRBJ2-2, with D perhaps matching TRBD2 (6 bases). The germline gives CDR1 LNHDA, CDR2 SQIVND (reference sequence). This CDR3 has 15 amino acids. Between the trimmed V and J ends, which lost 7 bases and 0 bases, there was a span of 12 bases. The CDR3 spells CASKGGTANTGELFF. CDR3 nucleotide sequence: TGTGCCAGTAAAGGAGGGACCGCGAACACCGGGGAGCTGTTTTTT.